The T cell receptor (beta chain) described here comes from a study of T cell repertoires in cytomegalovirus infection (dated by TCRdb to the late 2010s). For the wider study: The HLA type of each donor mattered for the analysis, because public TCR beta signatures pointed to carriage of CMV infection along with the matching HLA type. Beyond this particular receptor, the publication reports: The ex vivo response was dominated by HLA-C-restricted CMV-specific TCR beta clonotypes, and the single most frequent clonotype in two of eight donors was supplied by these HLA-C-restricted clonotypes. In both this cohort and an independent 352-donor cohort, the cumulative frequency of public TCR beta family members distinguished carriers of CMV infection plus the relevant HLA type.

The sequencer listed for this sample is Illumina HiSeq 1500. TCRdb redid the processing of the public reads, applying fastp at Q25 and MiXCR, and retained in-frame beta chains. Rows are unified per CDR3 protein, each entry keeping the most common DNA and genes. This sample holds a few hundred thousand distinct CDR3 sequences; about 17% were observed only once. Around half of the sample belongs to the ten largest clones. Taken from the germline V gene (reference sequence), the CDR1 and CDR2 loops are DFQATT and SNEGSKA. The CDR3 measures 17 amino acids from cysteine to phenylalanine. The CDR3 DNA has 51 bases and is translated from base 1. At the junction V is shortened by 6 bases and J by 1 base; bases outside the gene matches: 13. As concerns this clonotype: No antigen is known for it. No clone much larger than this one lies a single base away; base qualities are absent.

The sequence was collected from a human donor in good health (CMV status not recorded). Some clones in this sample may be carry-over from other donors' samples. The specimen sequenced was CD8+ T cells from PBMCs. This chain is built from TRBV20-1 and TRBJ2-3; TRBD2 aligns with 10 central bases. The sequence in DNA is TGCAGTGCCCCTTGGGCTAGCGGGGGAATAGGCACAGATACGCAGTATTTT. Translated, this is CSAPWASGGIGTDTQYF.